This T cell receptor beta chain was profiled in a study of blood T cell repertoires in COVID-19. CDR3 length: 17 amino acids. Germline CDR1 and CDR2: SGHRS and YFSETQ. V lost 4 bases to trimming and J lost 0 bases, with 19 bases between them. Sequenced by immunoSEQ multiplex PCR; TCRdb stores in-frame clones only, minus some. The sample holds about 220,000 clones; roughly 88% are singletons and the top ten take 14% to 15%. This receptor was obtained from a woman in her 50s with acute COVID-19. This chain links TRBV5-1 with TRBJ1-1, with TRBD1 as a possible D gene (5 bases). The specimen was PBMCs or T cells enriched from blood (not recorded which). The CDR3 DNA reads as TGCGCCAGCAGCCTCCACTGGGGCGGCCAGATGAACACTGAAGCTTTCTTT. This gives the protein CASSLHWGGQMNTEAFF.